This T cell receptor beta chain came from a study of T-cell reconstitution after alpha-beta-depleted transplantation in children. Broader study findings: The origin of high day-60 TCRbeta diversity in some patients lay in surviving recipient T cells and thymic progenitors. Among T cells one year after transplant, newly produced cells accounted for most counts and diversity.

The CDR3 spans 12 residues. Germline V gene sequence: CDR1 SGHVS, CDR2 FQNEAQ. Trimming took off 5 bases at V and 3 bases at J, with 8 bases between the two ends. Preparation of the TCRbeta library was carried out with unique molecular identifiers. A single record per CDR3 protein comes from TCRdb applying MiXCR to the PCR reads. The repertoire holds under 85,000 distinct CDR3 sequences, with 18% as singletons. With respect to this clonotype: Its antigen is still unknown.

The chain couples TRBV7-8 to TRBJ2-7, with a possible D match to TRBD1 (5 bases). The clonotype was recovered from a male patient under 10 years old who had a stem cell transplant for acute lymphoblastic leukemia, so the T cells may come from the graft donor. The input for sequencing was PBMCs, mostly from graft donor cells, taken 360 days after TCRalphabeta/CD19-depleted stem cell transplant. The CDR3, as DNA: TGTGCCAGCAGCCGACAGTTCTACGAGCAGTACTTC. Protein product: CASSRQFYEQYF.